The sequence of this T cell receptor (beta chain) was determined in a study of cytomegalovirus exposure and HLA in healthy donors. About the research overall: The same platform was used for the roughly 120 validation repertoires and the roughly 680 first-cohort repertoires, a later analysis reported.

V shed 0 bases and J 0 bases; nucleotides not matched to a gene: 6. From germline, CDR1 is PRHDT and CDR2 FYEKMQ (reference sequence). This CDR3 contains 17 residues. Study results and caveats: As confirmed in vitro, a few CMV-associated chains were specific for CMV antigens. The study put around 180 TCR beta chains on its list as cytomegalovirus-associated.

About this clone: Antigen specificity is unknown.

Some clones are missing from TCRdb's copy, which holds only in-frame ones; the method was immunoSEQ multiplex PCR. Among roughly 120,000 clones, about 82% were seen once, and the ten largest hold 4.5% to 6%. Source material: PBMCs. This rearrangement joins TRBV13 to TRBJ2-7; 9 bases are shared with TRBD1. The TCR comes from a man aged 18 to 35 in good health and CMV-seronegative. CDR3 region: CASSLGHGTGSSYEQYF. The DNA for the CDR3 is TGTGCCAGCAGCTTAGGCCATGGGACAGGGAGCTCCTACGAGCAGTACTTC.